These T cell receptor beta chains were read from a single sample in a study of T cells in Graves' hyperthyroidism and ophthalmopathy. MiXCR, run by TCRdb on the multiplex PCR reads, gives a single entry per CDR3 protein. The sample consists of around 400,000 distinct CDR3 sequences, about 16% of them appearing once. Sequenced input: blood. These receptors originate from a woman in her sixties with Graves' ophthalmopathy. The CDR3 runs from the conserved cysteine through the conserved F or W. Fields, in order: clone size, D gene, V gene, J gene, CDR3 DNA, CDR3 protein. The D gene is left open where the match is weak. Some rows have no size entry. The others give once, few or many, or a class for an expanded clone.

NA	TRBD2	TRBV9	TRBJ2-1	TGTGCCAGCAGCGTAGGACTAGCGGGAGGTACGGGCTCCTACAATGAGCAGTTCTTC	CASSVGLAGGTGSYNEQFF
many	NA	TRBV7-9	TRBJ2-1	TGTGCCAGCAGCTTAGTCCTTTCGGGATACAATGAGCAGTTCTTC	CASSLVLSGYNEQFF
few	TRBD1	TRBV4-1	TRBJ2-5	TGCGCCAGCAGCCAAGATCGACAGGGTTGGGAGACCCAGTACTTC	CASSQDRQGWETQYF
once	NA	TRBV27	TRBJ1-1	TGTGCCAGCAGCCCCCGGGTTGGAGCCACTGAAGCTTTCTTT	CASSPRVGATEAFF
few	TRBD1	TRBV27	TRBJ2-2	TGTGCCAGCAGCCCGGGACAGGGGAACGCCGGGGAGCTGTTTTTT	CASSPGQGNAGELFF
many	TRBD2	TRBV7-8	TRBJ2-3	TGTGCCAGCAGCTTCGGCGGGAGGGCCATAGATACGCAGTATTTT	CASSFGGRAIDTQYF
many	TRBD1	TRBV29-1	TRBJ2-3	TGCAGCGTTGTTGGTGCGAGGACAGGAAGCACAGATACGCAGTATTTT	CSVVGARTGSTDTQYF
NA	NA	TRBV27	TRBJ2-3	TGTGCCAGCAAAGGCAGACACACAGATACGCAGTATTTT	CASKGRHTDTQYF
NA	NA	TRBV20-1	TRBJ2-3	TGCAGTGCCGTCTGGGGGGGCCCCATTTCCCCGCTAGATACGCAGTATTTT	CSAVWGGPISPLDTQYF
many	NA	TRBV6-1	TRBJ2-3	TGTGCCAGCAGTCGGGACACCCAGACGCAGTATTTT	CASSRDTQTQYF
few	NA	TRBV6-1	TRBJ1-5	TGTGCCAGCAGTCTGGCCGGAATTAGCAATCAGCCCCAGCATTTT	CASSLAGISNQPQHF
NA	TRBD1	TRBV6-1	TRBJ2-3	TGTGCCAGCAGATCCGGGACAGGGTCGGATACGCAGTATTTT	CASRSGTGSDTQYF
many	NA	TRBV7-6	TRBJ2-1	TGTGCCAGCAGCTTAGCGCTCGGGACCGCCTACAATGAGCAGTTCTTC	CASSLALGTAYNEQFF
few	NA	TRBV5-5	TRBJ2-1	TGTGCCAGCAGCTTGGCCGCGGGGCAGGGGGACCTACGCTCCTACAATGAGCAGTTCTTC	CASSLAAGQGDLRSYNEQFF
NA	NA	TRBV2	TRBJ2-2	TGTGCCAGCAGTGAATACTCCGGGCGGGGCACCGGGGAGCTGTTTTTT	CASSEYSGRGTGELFF
few	NA	TRBV7-9	TRBJ1-1	TGTGCCAGCAGATCCCGGGGCCCTGAAGCTTTCTTT	CASRSRGPEAFF
many	NA	TRBV27	TRBJ2-1	TGTGCCAGCACGGTCCGGGGGCTAAACAATGAGCAGTTCTTC	CASTVRGLNNEQFF
NA	TRBD2	TRBV20-1	TRBJ2-6	TGCAGTGCTAGCCCCCGGACTAGCGGGAGGTTTGCTGGGGCCAACGTCCTGACTTTC	CSASPRTSGRFAGANVLTF
NA	TRBD1	TRBV20-1	TRBJ1-5	TGCAGTGCTAGTACCGGGACAGGGGCATTTAGCAATCAGCCCCAGCATTTT	CSASTGTGAFSNQPQHF
many	TRBD2	TRBV27	TRBJ2-5	TGTGCCAGCAGTCTCCGGGCGGGACTAGCGGGAGTACAAGAGACCCAGTACTTC	CASSLRAGLAGVQETQYF
once	NA	TRBV20-1	TRBJ2-5	TGCAGTGCTACCAGCCAAGAGACCCAGTACTTC	CSATSQETQYF
many	TRBD1	TRBV12-3/TRBV12-4	TRBJ2-3	TGTGCCAGCAGTGAACCGGGACAGGGAACAGATACGCAGTATTTT	CASSEPGQGTDTQYF
NA	TRBD1	TRBV29-1	TRBJ1-1	TGCAGCGCATCAGGGGGCGGAGGGTCTGAAGCTTCCTTT	CSASGGGGSEASF
NA	NA	TRBV13	TRBJ1-1	TGTGCCAGCAGCTTGGGTGAATATTATGTGAACACTGAAGCTTTCTTT	CASSLGEYYVNTEAFF
few	TRBD1	TRBV2	TRBJ2-7	TGTGCCAGCAGTGAAGGGGGACAGGGGACCGAGCAGTACTTC	CASSEGGQGTEQYF
NA	NA	TRBV7-3	TRBJ2-1	TGTGCCAGCAGCCACATCCGGGGGGCCGGATACAATGAGCAGTTCTTC	CASSHIRGAGYNEQFF
many	TRBD1	TRBV11-2	TRBJ2-7	TGTGCCAGCAGCTTTACAGGGGGCGAGGGCGAGCAGTACTTC	CASSFTGGEGEQYF
NA	NA	TRBV29-1	TRBJ1-5	TGCAGCGTTTTGACAGGTAGCAATCAGCCCCAGCATTTT	CSVLTGSNQPQHF
NA	NA	TRBV27	TRBJ2-7	TGTGCCAGCAGTTTTGTAGGGTTGACCTACGAGCAGTACTTC	CASSFVGLTYEQYF
many	NA	TRBV6-1	TRBJ2-5	TGTGCCAGCAGTACACCGGGCCAAGGAGAGACCCAGTACTTC	CASSTPGQGETQYF
NA	NA	TRBV19	TRBJ2-5	TGTGCCAGTGGAGGAGGGGTGGGGGAGACCCAGTACTTC	CASGGGVGETQYF
NA	NA	TRBV12-5	TRBJ1-3	TGTGCTAGTGGTACCGGGAGTTATGGAAACACCATATATTTT	CASGTGSYGNTIYF
many	TRBD1	TRBV7-9	TRBJ1-1	TGTGCCAGCAGCAGCCAGGGGGAGGGCACTGAAGCTTTCTTT	CASSSQGEGTEAFF
many	NA	TRBV12-3/TRBV12-4	TRBJ1-4	TGTGCCAGCAGTCCTAACAGGTGGGGGGAAAAACTGTTTTTT	CASSPNRWGEKLFF
NA	TRBD2	TRBV29-1	TRBJ2-1	TGCAGCGTTGCCCGACCGCCGAGGGGGACTAGTATTAACAATGAGCAGTTCTTC	CSVARPPRGTSINNEQFF
many	NA	TRBV6-2/TRBV6-3	TRBJ2-7	TGTGCCAGCACTCAGACGGGGCCTCCCTACGAGCAGTACTTC	CASTQTGPPYEQYF
many	NA	TRBV28	TRBJ2-7	TGTGCCAGCAGTTTACCCGGGTCTTCTGGGCACGAGCAGTACTTC	CASSLPGSSGHEQYF